The present T cell receptor beta chain was sequenced within a study of cytomegalovirus exposure and HLA in healthy donors. The study, taken as a whole, reports: Reports described diagnosis of cytomegalovirus status by the classifier as highly specific and sensitive.

Primers for the PCR totalled 60 Vbeta and 13 Jbeta. Using immunoSEQ multiplex PCR, the repertoire was profiled, and TCRdb retains in-frame clones only, with some absent. The data show more than 80,000 clones, around three fifths seen once. The CDR3 sequence is 14 residues long. The J segment lost 3 bases and the V segment lost 0 bases, leaving 2 bases of the junction unmatched. Germline V gives CDR1 SGHRS, CDR2 YFSETQ. To note about this clone: What it binds is not known.

The sequence was collected from a woman aged 40 to 50 in good health and CMV-seropositive. The sample taken for sequencing was PBMCs. The chain carries TRBV5-1 and TRBJ2-7; 8 bases are a match to TRBD2. The CDR3: CASSLVAGGYEQYF. CDR3 bases: TGCGCCAGCAGCTTGGTGGCGGGAGGCTACGAGCAGTACTTC.